This TCR beta chain was recorded in a study of CD8+ T cells in alopecia areata. Sequencing used cDNA as its template, made by extracting RNA and reverse transcribing it. Assay used: immunoSEQ multiplex PCR; TCRdb lists only in-frame clones, some missing. This sample yields hundreds of thousands of clones, of which 65% to 70% are seen a single time; approximately 1.2% belongs to the top ten. This clone came up once. Its antigen remains unknown. Collection of lesional scalp punch biopsies and peripheral blood was performed in alopecia areata patients. The study's findings and limits: Scalp data also include sequences from resident alphabeta T cells of normal skin.

This CDR3 comprises 14 residues. From germline, CDR1 is SGHDN and CDR2 FVKESK. Trimming removed 0 bases from V and 8 bases from J, with 13 bases in between. The J gene is TRBJ1-2, the V gene TRBV14; unclear D gene. The source of this sequence is a human donor with alopecia areata. The sequences come from CD4+ T cells sorted from blood, collected at week 0. CDR3 sequence: CASSQDHPGNGYTF. In DNA, the CDR3 is TGTGCCAGCAGCCAAGATCATCCGGGGAACGGCTACACCTTC.